The entry below gives a single T cell receptor (beta chain) sequence along with its context. This entry is derived from a study of OX40 agonist ivuxolimab in advanced cancers. The V gene lost 3 bases and the J gene lost 5 bases, with 5 bases spanning the gap. CDR1 is LNHDA, CDR2 SQIVND, per germline (reference sequence). The CDR3 loop spans 11 amino acids. Sequencing used immunoSEQ multiplex PCR; TCRdb keeps in-frame clones, though not all of them. The table records some 25,000 clones, around 85% of them present only once. The gene calls are TRBV19 and TRBJ2-7; D is ambiguous. The receptor was isolated from an adult with an advanced solid tumor such as melanoma, head and neck, liver or kidney cancer. This specimen consisted of CD4+ or CD8+ T cells sorted from blood, obtained in a trial of the OX40 agonist ivuxolimab. CDR3 protein: CASSMWDEQYF. CDR3 nucleotide sequence: TGTGCCAGTAGTATGTGGGACGAGCAGTACTTC. The complete variable domain, with remaining parts taken from reference TRBV19 and TRBJ2-7, reads DGGITQSPKYLFRKEGQNVTLSCEQNLNHDAMYWYRQDPGQGLRLIYYSQIVNDFQKGDIAEGYSVSREKKESFPLTVTSAQKNPTAFYLCASSMWDEQYFGPGTRLTVT.